Described below is a single T cell receptor beta chain sequence and its context. Antigen specificity is unknown. This sample was taken from a study of PD-1 blockade in classical Hodgkin lymphoma. General study findings and limits: Diversity in CD4+ TCRs, unlike that measured in CD8+ TCRs, had risen significantly by C4D1. Patients with an early start, nivolumab under 1 year after ASCT, were excluded. Diminished baseline TCR diversity has been reported in newly diagnosed patients relative to healthy donors.

CDR1 and CDR2 from the germline V gene are DFQATT and SNEGSKA (reference sequence). CDR3 length: 11 residues. Trimming left V 5 bases short and J 6 bases short, with 7 bases between. Data came from immunoSEQ multiplex PCR; TCRdb stores just in-frame clones and leaves some out. The sample lists 50,000 or so clones; approximately 90% were seen once. Each patient experienced a relapse that followed autologous stem cell transplantation, and brentuximab vedotin exposure varied. Patients reached a best response of complete response, partial response or progressive disease. The J gene is TRBJ2-2, the V gene TRBV20-1; no clear D gene. Here the sequenced sample was peripheral blood mononuclear cells (PBMCs), taken before the second cycle of nivolumab. The receptor's source is a human donor with classical Hodgkin lymphoma. The CDR3 DNA reads as TGCAGTGCTCGAGGCCCCGGGGAGCTGTTTTTT. Its protein product is CSARGPGELFF.